This TCR beta chain was identified during a study of response to subunit inactivated influenza vaccine. Study-level findings and limits: Each seasonal influenza vaccination recruits few new T cells, the authors suggested.

A note on this clonotype: Its specificity is not known.

Trimming left V 0 bases short and J 2 bases short, with 17 bases between. Germline CDR1 is SGHTA and CDR2 is FQGTGA. CDR3 length equals 18 residues. One entry per CDR3 protein, called by TCRdb with MiXCR from the RT-PCR reads. In the table there are some 800,000 distinct CDR3 sequences, 20% to 25% of which are singletons. V is TRBV7-3 and J is TRBJ2-1; possible D gene TRBD1, 6 bases. Sequenced material: PBMCs from blood, taken about 5 days after vaccination. The TCR sequence derives from a man aged 50-59 years who received an inactivated influenza vaccine. The CDR3 coding sequence is TGTGCCAGCAGCTTAACTACAGGGTTTCTCGGTCCCTACAATGAGCAGTTCTTC. Translating gives CASSLTTGFLGPYNEQFF.